This T cell receptor beta chain was captured by sequencing in a study of Ad26.COV2.S vaccination and SARS-CoV-2 variants. Background on the study: The donor was enrolled in the Ad26.COV2.S arm of the COV1001 trial.

The V gene's germline CDR1 is LGHDT and CDR2 YNNKEL (reference sequence). With 6 bases clipped from V and 5 bases from J, the junction kept 12 bases outside the gene matches. The CDR3 runs 17 residues. Treatment in this sample: about 20 received Ad26.COV2.S at low or high dose, single or two shots; about 5 received placebo; per-sample allocation not given. On day 63 after the first injection, vaccine and placebo recipients gave samples. Sequenced by immunoSEQ multiplex PCR; TCRdb stores in-frame clones only, minus some. Here the sample spans about 420,000 clones, roughly 90% being singletons. This clone was seen only a few times.

The V gene is TRBV3-1 (or the pseudogene TRBV3-2), the J gene TRBJ2-1; 11 bases fit TRBD2. The sequencing here drew on peripheral blood, taken in a trial of Ad26.COV2.S vaccine versus placebo. This receptor was taken from a person aged 18-60 years who received the Ad26.COV2.S COVID-19 vaccine or a placebo. The CDR3 DNA follows: TGTGCCAGCAGTGACTACCGACTAGCGGGGAATCACAATGAGCAGTTCTTC. Protein: CASSDYRLAGNHNEQFF.